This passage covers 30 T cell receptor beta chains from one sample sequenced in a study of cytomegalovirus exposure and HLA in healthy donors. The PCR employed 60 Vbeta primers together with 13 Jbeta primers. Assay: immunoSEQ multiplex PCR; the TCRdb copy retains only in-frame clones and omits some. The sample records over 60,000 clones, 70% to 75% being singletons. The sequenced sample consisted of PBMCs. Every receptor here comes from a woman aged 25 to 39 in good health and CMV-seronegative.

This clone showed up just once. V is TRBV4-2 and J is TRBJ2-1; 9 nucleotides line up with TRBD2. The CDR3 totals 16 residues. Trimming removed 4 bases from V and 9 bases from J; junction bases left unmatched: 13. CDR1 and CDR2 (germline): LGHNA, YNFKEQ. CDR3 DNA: TGTGCCAGCAGCCGGAGTGAGGGACTAGCTTTGACTGAGCAGTTCTTC. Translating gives CASSRSEGLALTEQFF.

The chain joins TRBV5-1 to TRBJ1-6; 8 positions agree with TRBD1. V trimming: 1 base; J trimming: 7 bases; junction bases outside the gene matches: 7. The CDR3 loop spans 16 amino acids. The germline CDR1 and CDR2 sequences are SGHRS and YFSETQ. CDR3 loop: CASSLIPGGENSPLHF. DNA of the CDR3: TGCGCCAGCAGCTTGATCCCAGGGGGCGAGAATTCACCCCTCCACTTT.

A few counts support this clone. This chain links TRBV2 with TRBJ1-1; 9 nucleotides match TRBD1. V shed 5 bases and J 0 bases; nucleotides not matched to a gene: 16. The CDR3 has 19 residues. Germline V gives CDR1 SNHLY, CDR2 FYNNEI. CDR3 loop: CASSTQGAHPSSLNTEAFF. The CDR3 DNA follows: TGTGCCAGCAGTACACAGGGGGCCCACCCCTCATCGTTGAACACTGAAGCTTTCTTT.

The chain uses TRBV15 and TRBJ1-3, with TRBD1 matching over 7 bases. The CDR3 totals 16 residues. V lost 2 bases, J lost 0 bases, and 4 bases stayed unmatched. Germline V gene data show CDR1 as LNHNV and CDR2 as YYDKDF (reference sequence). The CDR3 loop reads CATSRPGGTSGNTIYF. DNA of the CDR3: TGTGCCACCAGCAGACCAGGGGGGACCTCTGGAAACACCATATATTTT. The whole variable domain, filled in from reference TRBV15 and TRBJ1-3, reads DAMVIQNPRYQVTQFGKPVTLSCSQTLNHNVMYWYQQKSSQAPKLLFHYYDKDFNNEADTPDNFQSRRPNTSFCFLDIRSPGLGDTAMYLCATSRPGGTSGNTIYFGEGSWLTVV.

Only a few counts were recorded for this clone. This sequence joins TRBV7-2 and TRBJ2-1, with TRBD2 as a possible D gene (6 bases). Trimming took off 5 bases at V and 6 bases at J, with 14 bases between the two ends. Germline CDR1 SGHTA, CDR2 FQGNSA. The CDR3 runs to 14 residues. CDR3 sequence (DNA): TGTGCCAGCAGCCGCAGGGCGGGGATCAATGAGCAGTTCTTC. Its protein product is CASSRRAGINEQFF.

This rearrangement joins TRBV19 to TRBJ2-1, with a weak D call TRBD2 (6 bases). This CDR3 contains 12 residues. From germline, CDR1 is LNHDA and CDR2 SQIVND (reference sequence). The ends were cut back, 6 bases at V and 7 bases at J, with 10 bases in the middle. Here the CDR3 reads CASSGGLNEQFF. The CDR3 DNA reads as TGTGCCAGTAGCGGGGGACTTAATGAGCAGTTCTTC.

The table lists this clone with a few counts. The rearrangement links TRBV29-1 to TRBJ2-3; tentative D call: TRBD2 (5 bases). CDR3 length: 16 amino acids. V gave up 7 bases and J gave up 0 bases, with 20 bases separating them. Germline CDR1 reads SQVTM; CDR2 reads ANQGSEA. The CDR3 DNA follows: TGCAGCGCTGGTTCGAGGACTTCAACTAGCACAGATACGCAGTATTTT. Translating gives CSAGSRTSTSTDTQYF.

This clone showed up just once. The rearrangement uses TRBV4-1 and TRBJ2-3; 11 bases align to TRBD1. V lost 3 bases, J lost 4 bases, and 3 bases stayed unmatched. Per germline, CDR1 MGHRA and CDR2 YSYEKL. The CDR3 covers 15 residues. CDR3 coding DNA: TGCGCCAGCAGCCAGGACAGGGGGCTCTCAGATACGCAGTATTTT. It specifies CASSQDRGLSDTQYF.

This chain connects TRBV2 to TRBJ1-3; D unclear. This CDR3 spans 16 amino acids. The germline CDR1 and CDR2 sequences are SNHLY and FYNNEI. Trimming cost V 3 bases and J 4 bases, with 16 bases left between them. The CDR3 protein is CASSEESPLRGNTIYF. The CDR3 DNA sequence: TGTGCCAGCAGTGAGGAGTCCCCGCTGCGGGGAAACACCATATATTTT.

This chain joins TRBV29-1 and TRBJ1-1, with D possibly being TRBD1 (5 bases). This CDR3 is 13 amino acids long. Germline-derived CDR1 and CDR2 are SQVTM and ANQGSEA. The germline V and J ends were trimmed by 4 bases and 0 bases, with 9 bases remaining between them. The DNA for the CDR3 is TGCAGCGTTGCGGGGGTCATGAACACTGAAGCTTTCTTT. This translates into CSVAGVMNTEAFF.

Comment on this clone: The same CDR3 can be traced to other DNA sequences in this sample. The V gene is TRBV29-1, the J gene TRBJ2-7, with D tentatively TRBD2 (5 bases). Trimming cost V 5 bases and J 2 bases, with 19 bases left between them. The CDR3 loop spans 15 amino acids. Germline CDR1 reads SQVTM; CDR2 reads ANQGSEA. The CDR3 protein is CSVFFEGETAYEQYF. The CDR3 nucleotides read TGCAGCGTTTTTTTCGAGGGAGAGACGGCCTACGAGCAGTACTTC.

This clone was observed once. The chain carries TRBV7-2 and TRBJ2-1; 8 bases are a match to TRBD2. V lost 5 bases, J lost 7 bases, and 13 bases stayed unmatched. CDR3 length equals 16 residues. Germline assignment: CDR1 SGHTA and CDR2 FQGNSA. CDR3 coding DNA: TGTGCCAGCAGCCAACCTATGGGACTAGGGGCAAATGAGCAGTTCTTC. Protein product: CASSQPMGLGANEQFF.

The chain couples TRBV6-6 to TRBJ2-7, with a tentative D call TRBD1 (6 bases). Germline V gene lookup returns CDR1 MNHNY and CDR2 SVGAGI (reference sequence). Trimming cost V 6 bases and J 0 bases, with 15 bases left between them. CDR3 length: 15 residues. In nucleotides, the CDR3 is TGTGCCAGCAGAACCGGGACACAGAGCTCCTACGAGCAGTACTTC. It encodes CASRTGTQSSYEQYF.

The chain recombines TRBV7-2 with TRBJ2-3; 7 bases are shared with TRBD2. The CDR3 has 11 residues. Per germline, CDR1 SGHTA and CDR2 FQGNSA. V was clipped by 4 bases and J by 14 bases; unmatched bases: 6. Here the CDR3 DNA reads TGTGCCAGCAGCTATAGCGGGTCGAGGTATTTT. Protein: CASSYSGSRYF.

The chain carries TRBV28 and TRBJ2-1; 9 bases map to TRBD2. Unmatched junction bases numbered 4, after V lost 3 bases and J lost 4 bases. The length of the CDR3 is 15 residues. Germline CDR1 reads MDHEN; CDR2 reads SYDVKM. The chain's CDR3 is CASSLGAGGYNEQFF. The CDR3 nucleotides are TGTGCCAGCAGTTTGGGGGCGGGAGGGTACAATGAGCAGTTCTTC.

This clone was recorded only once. The CDR3 spells CAWSGTGGQPQHF. In nucleotides, the CDR3 is TGTGCCTGGAGTGGGACAGGGGGCCAGCCCCAGCATTTT. The chain links TRBV30 to TRBJ1-5; TRBD1 aligns across 11 bases. Germline V CDR1 and CDR2: GTSNPN, SVGIG (reference sequence). The CDR3 totals 13 residues. The ends lost 1 base at V and 7 bases at J; junction bases unmatched: 0.

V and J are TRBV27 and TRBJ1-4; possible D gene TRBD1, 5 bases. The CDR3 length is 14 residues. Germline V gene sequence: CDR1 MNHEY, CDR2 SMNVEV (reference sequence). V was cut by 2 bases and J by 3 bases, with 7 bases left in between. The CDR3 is CASSLMGPNEKLFF. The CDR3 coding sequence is TGTGCCAGCAGTTTAATGGGGCCTAATGAAAAACTGTTTTTT.

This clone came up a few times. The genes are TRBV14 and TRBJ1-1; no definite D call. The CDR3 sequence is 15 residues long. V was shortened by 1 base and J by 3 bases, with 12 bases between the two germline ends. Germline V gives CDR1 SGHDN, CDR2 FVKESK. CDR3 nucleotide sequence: TGTGCCAGCAGCCAAGGTCACCCGAGCTACACTGAAGCTTTCTTT. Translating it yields CASSQGHPSYTEAFF. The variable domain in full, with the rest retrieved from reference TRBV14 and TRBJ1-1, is EAGVTQFPSHSVIEKGQTVTLRCDPISGHDNLYWYRRVMGKEIKFLLHFVKESKQDESGMPNNRFLAERTGGTYSTLKVQPAELEDSGVYFCASSQGHPSYTEAFFGQGTRLTVV.

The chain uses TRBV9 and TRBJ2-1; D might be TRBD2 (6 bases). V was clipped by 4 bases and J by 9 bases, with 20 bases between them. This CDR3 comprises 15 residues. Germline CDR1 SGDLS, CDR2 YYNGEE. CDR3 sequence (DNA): TGTGCCAGCAGCCAATCTAGCGCCCTCGTTAGTGAGCAGTTCTTC. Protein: CASSQSSALVSEQFF.

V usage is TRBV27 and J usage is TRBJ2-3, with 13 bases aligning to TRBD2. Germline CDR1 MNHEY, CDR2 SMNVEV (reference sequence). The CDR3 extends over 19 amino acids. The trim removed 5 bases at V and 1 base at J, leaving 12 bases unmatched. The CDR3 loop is CASSALTSGRAIGTDTQYF. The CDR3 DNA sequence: TGTGCCAGCAGTGCACTCACTAGCGGGAGGGCTATAGGCACAGATACGCAGTATTTT.

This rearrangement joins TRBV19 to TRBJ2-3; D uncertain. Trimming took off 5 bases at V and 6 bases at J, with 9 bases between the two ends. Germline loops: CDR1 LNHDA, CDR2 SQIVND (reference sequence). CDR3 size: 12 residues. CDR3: CASSPPADTQYF. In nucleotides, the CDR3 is TGTGCCAGTAGTCCCCCCGCGGATACGCAGTATTTT.

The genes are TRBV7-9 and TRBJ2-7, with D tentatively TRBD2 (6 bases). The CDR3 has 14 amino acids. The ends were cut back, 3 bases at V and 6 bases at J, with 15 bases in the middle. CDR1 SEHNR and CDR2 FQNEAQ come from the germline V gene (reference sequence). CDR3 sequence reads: CASSLTGLPCEQYF. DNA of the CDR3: TGTGCCAGCAGCTTGACGGGACTCCCTTGCGAGCAGTACTTC.

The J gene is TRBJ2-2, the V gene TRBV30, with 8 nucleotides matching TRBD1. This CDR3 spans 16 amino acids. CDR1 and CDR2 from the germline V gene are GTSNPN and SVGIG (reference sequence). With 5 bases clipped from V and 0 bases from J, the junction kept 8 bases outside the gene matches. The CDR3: CAWAYRDRTNTGELFF. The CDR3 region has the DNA TGTGCCTGGGCCTACCGGGACAGGACGAACACCGGGGAGCTGTTTTTT.

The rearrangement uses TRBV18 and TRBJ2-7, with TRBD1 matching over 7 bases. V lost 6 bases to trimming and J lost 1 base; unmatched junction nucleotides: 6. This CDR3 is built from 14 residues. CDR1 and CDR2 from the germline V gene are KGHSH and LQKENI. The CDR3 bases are TGTGCCAGCTCGCCCCGACAGGGTTCCTACGAGCAGTACGTC. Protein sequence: CASSPRQGSYEQYV.

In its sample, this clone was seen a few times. The CDR3 sequence: CASSKALAGQGHNEQFF. CDR3 in DNA: TGTGCCAGCAGCAAAGCATTAGCGGGACAGGGTCACAATGAGCAGTTCTTC. The rearrangement joins TRBV21-1 to TRBJ2-1; the table names TRBD1, a call not compared with the DNA. TRBV21-1 is described as a pseudogene. The CDR3 sequence is 17 residues long.

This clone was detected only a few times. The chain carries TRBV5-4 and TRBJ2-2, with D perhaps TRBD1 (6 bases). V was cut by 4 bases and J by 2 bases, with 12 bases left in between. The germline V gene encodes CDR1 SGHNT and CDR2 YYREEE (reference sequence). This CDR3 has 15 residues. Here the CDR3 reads CASSPGRGNTGELFF. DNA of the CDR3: TGTGCCAGCAGCCCGGGCAGGGGTAACACCGGGGAGCTGTTTTTT. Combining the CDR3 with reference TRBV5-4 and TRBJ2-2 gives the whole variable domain ETGVTQSPTHLIKTRGQQVTLRCSSQSGHNTVSWYQQALGQGPQFIFQYYREEENGRGNFPPRFSGLQFPNYSSELNVNALELDDSALYLCASSPGRGNTGELFFGEGSRLTVL.

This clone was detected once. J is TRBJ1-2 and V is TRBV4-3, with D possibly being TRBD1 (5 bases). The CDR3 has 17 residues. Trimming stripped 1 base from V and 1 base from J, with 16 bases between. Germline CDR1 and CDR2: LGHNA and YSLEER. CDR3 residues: CASSQGSAGRYNYGYTF. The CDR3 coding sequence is TGCGCCAGCAGCCAAGGGTCAGCAGGGCGTTATAACTATGGCTACACCTTC.

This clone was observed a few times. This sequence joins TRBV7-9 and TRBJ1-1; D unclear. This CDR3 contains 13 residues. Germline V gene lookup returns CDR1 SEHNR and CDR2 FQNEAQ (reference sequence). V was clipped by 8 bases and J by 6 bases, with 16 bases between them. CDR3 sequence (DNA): TGTGCCAGCTACTCTGAGGGTAGGGCTGAAGCTTTCTTT. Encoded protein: CASYSEGRAEAFF.

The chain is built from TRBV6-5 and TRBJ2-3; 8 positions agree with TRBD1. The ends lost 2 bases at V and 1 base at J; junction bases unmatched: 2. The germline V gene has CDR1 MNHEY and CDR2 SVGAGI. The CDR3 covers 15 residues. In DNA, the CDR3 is TGTGCCAGCAGTTACGCGGACAGGGGCACAGATACGCAGTATTTT. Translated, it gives CASSYADRGTDTQYF.

In DNA, the CDR3 is TGTGCCAGTACTAGCGGGAGGGGGAATGAGCAGTTCTTC. It codes for CASTSGRGNEQFF. The J gene is TRBJ2-1, the V gene TRBV7-8; 13 bases are a match to TRBD2. Germline V gene lookup returns CDR1 SGHVS and CDR2 FQNEAQ. The ends lost 9 bases at V and 7 bases at J; junction bases unmatched: 3. CDR3 length: 13 residues.